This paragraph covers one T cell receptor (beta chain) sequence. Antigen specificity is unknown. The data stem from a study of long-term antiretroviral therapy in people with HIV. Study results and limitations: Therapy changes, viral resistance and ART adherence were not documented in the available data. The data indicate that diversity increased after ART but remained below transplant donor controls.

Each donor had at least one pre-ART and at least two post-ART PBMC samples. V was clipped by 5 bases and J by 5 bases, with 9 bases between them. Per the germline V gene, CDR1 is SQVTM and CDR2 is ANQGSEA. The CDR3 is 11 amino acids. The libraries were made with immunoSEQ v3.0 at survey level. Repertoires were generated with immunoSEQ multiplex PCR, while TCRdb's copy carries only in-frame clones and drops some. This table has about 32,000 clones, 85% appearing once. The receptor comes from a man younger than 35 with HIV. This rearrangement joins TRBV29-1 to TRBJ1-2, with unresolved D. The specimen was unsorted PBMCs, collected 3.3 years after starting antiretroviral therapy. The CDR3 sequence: CSVSERYGYTF. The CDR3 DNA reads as TGCAGCGTTTCCGAACGTTATGGCTACACCTTC.